This T cell receptor (beta chain) is from a study of molecular identifiers for immune sequencing clone quantification. As concerns this clonotype: Antigen unknown. A much larger clone is a single base away; this may be a read error.

The study, taken as a whole, reports: In cases of identical TCR molecules sharing a barcode, highly expanded clone sizes could be underestimated.

TCRdb called the PCR reads again in MiXCR, with one record for every CDR3 protein. The data hold under 800,000 distinct CDR3 sequences, with roughly 27% observed a single time. Germline loops: CDR1 ENHRY, CDR2 SYGVKD. The CDR3 spans 13 residues. This TCR came from a human donor in good health. Some libraries in this study had Jurkat cell RNA spiked in. V usage is TRBV10-3 and J usage is TRBJ2-7; maybe TRBD1 (5 bases). Sequenced material: naive CD8+ T cells from blood, with Jurkat cell RNA spiked in. The subset: FACS-sorted CD8+CD4-CCR7+CD45RA+ naive T cells. In DNA, the CDR3 is TGTGTCATCAGTGAGTCGGAAAGGGGCGAGCAGTACTTC. Its protein is CVISESERGEQYF.